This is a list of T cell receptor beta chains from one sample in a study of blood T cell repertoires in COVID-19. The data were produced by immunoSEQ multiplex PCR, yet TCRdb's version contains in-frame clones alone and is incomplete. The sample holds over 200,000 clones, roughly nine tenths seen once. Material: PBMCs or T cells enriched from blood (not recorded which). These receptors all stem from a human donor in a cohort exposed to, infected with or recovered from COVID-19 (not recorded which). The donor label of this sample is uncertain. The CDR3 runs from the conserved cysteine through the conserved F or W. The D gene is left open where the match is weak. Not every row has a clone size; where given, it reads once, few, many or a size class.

CDR3 DNA: TGTGCCAGTAGTACAGGGGATAAAGAGACCCAGTACTTC
CDR3 protein: CASSTGDKETQYF
clone size: -
V gene: TRBV19
J gene: TRBJ2-5
D gene: -

CDR3 DNA: TGTGCCACTATAGCCGGGACAGGGATCACTGAAGCTTTCTTT
CDR3 protein: CATIAGTGITEAFF
clone size: -
V gene: TRBV19
J gene: TRBJ1-1
D gene: TRBD1

CDR3 DNA: TGTGCCAGCAGTGAGGCAGGGTTACTCGGGGAGCTGTTTTTT
CDR3 protein: CASSEAGLLGELFF
clone size: once
V gene: TRBV27
J gene: TRBJ2-2
D gene: -

CDR3 DNA: TGTGCCAGCAGCTTGGGGGAGGGCACTGAAGCTTTCTTT
CDR3 protein: CASSLGEGTEAFF
clone size: -
V gene: TRBV5-4
J gene: TRBJ1-1
D gene: -

CDR3 DNA: TGTGCCAGCCGCAGGGGGCGGAACTATGGCTACACCTTC
CDR3 protein: CASRRGRNYGYTF
clone size: -
V gene: TRBV19
J gene: TRBJ1-2
D gene: TRBD1

CDR3 DNA: TGTGCCAGCAGTCGTATTAGCGGGGTTAATGCGAACACCGGGGAGCTGTTTTTT
CDR3 protein: CASSRISGVNANTGELFF
clone size: -
V gene: TRBV27
J gene: TRBJ2-2
D gene: TRBD2

CDR3 DNA: TGTGCCAGCAGCGCCGTCTGGACTAGCGGGGGGAGCGCGAACACCGGGGAGCTGTTTTTT
CDR3 protein: CASSAVWTSGGSANTGELFF
clone size: -
V gene: TRBV11-3
J gene: TRBJ2-2
D gene: TRBD2

CDR3 DNA: TGTGCCAGTAGTATTCAGGGCCATAATTCACCCCTCCACTTT
CDR3 protein: CASSIQGHNSPLHF
clone size: -
V gene: TRBV19
J gene: TRBJ1-6
D gene: -

CDR3 DNA: TGTGCCAGCAGCTTACCGTCCTACAATGAGCAGTTCTTC
CDR3 protein: CASSLPSYNEQFF
clone size: -
V gene: TRBV7-9
J gene: TRBJ2-1
D gene: -

CDR3 DNA: TGTGCCAGCAGCTTGGGGGGAGATCAGCCCCAGCATTTT
CDR3 protein: CASSLGGDQPQHF
clone size: -
V gene: TRBV11-2
J gene: TRBJ1-5
D gene: -

CDR3 DNA: TGTGCCAGCACCGAAGTGTGGACAGGCCAGGGCGAGCAGTACTTC
CDR3 protein: CASTEVWTGQGEQYF
clone size: -
V gene: TRBV6-5
J gene: TRBJ2-7
D gene: TRBD1

CDR3 DNA: TGTGCCTGGACAGGCCTCACCGGGGAGCTGTTTTTT
CDR3 protein: CAWTGLTGELFF
clone size: -
V gene: TRBV30
J gene: TRBJ2-2
D gene: -

CDR3 DNA: TGTGCCAGCGGCGGCTCCTACAATGAGCAGTTCTTC
CDR3 protein: CASGGSYNEQFF
clone size: -
V gene: TRBV7-2
J gene: TRBJ2-1
D gene: -

CDR3 DNA: TGTGCCTCCTCGGTATCTGGAAACACCATATATTTT
CDR3 protein: CASSVSGNTIYF
clone size: -
V gene: TRBV30
J gene: TRBJ1-3
D gene: -

CDR3 DNA: TGTGCCAGCAGTGAGGCAACGGGTTATTTGTCTGACTACACCTTC
CDR3 protein: CASSEATGYLSDYTF
clone size: once
V gene: TRBV2
J gene: TRBJ1-2
D gene: -

CDR3 DNA: TGTGCCAGCTCACCAAAGGGACAGAAATACGAGCAGTACTTC
CDR3 protein: CASSPKGQKYEQYF
clone size: -
V gene: TRBV18
J gene: TRBJ2-7
D gene: TRBD1

CDR3 DNA: TGTGCCAGCAGTTTGACAGGCTACAATCAGCCCCAGCATTTT
CDR3 protein: CASSLTGYNQPQHF
clone size: -
V gene: TRBV2
J gene: TRBJ1-5
D gene: -

CDR3 DNA: TGTGCCAGCAGCTTCGAGACAGCCTCCTACGAGCAGTACTTC
CDR3 protein: CASSFETASYEQYF
clone size: -
V gene: TRBV14
J gene: TRBJ2-7
D gene: -

CDR3 DNA: TGCGCCAGCAGACCTTGGACACCTATCAAAAACATTCAGTACTTC
CDR3 protein: CASRPWTPIKNIQYF
clone size: -
V gene: TRBV10-2
J gene: TRBJ2-4
D gene: -

CDR3 DNA: TGTGCCAGCATCAGGCGAAAGGTTTATAATTCACCCCTCCACTTT
CDR3 protein: CASIRRKVYNSPLHF
clone size: -
V gene: TRBV2
J gene: TRBJ1-6
D gene: -

CDR3 DNA: TGTGCCAGCTCAGTACGGGACAGGGGGTTCGGGAACACTGAAGCTTTCTTT
CDR3 protein: CASSVRDRGFGNTEAFF
clone size: -
V gene: TRBV18
J gene: TRBJ1-1
D gene: TRBD1

CDR3 DNA: TGTGCCAGCAGCCCTGTTGAAGGACAGGGGGCGGAGGAGACCCAGTACTTC
CDR3 protein: CASSPVEGQGAEETQYF
clone size: -
V gene: TRBV3-1/TRBV3-2
J gene: TRBJ2-5
D gene: TRBD1

CDR3 DNA: TGTGCCACACTACGGACAGGGGGCGTGTATGGCTACACCTTC
CDR3 protein: CATLRTGGVYGYTF
clone size: -
V gene: TRBV19
J gene: TRBJ1-2
D gene: TRBD1

CDR3 DNA: TGTGCCAGCAGTCCCGGGGCTAGCGGGGGCCTGAACACCGGGGAGCTGTTTTTT
CDR3 protein: CASSPGASGGLNTGELFF
clone size: -
V gene: TRBV11-2
J gene: TRBJ2-2
D gene: TRBD2

CDR3 DNA: TGTGCCAGCACTGAGGGCGGGACAGGGGGGAACATTCAGTACTTC
CDR3 protein: CASTEGGTGGNIQYF
clone size: -
V gene: TRBV5-8
J gene: TRBJ2-4
D gene: TRBD1

CDR3 DNA: TGTGCCAGCAGCCCCGGGACAGGGGATGAAAAACTGTTTTTT
CDR3 protein: CASSPGTGDEKLFF
clone size: -
V gene: TRBV5-4
J gene: TRBJ1-4
D gene: TRBD1

CDR3 DNA: TGTGCCAGCAGCTTAACGTTAGACAGCGAAGCTTTCTTT
CDR3 protein: CASSLTLDSEAFF
clone size: -
V gene: TRBV7-3
J gene: TRBJ1-1
D gene: -

CDR3 DNA: TGTGCCAGCAGCGTAGAGGACAGTCGTAATTCACCCCTCCACTTT
CDR3 protein: CASSVEDSRNSPLHF
clone size: -
V gene: TRBV9
J gene: TRBJ1-6
D gene: -